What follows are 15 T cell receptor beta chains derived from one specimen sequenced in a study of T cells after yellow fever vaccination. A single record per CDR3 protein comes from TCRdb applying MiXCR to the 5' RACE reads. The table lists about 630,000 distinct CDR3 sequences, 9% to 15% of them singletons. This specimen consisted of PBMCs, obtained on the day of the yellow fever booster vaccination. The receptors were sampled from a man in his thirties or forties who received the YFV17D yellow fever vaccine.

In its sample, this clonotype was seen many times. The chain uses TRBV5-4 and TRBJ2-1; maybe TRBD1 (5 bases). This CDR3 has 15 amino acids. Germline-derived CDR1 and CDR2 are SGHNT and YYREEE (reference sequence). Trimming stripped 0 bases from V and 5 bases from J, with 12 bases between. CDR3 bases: TGTGCCAGCAGCTTGGGGGCAGGGCCAAACAATGAGCAGTTCTTC. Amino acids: CASSLGAGPNNEQFF.

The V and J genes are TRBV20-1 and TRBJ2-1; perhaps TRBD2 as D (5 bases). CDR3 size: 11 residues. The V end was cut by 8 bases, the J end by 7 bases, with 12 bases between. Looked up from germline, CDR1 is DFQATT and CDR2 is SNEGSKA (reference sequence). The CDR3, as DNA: TGCAGTCAAGCAGCGGAGAATGAGCAGTTCTTC. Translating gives CSQAAENEQFF.

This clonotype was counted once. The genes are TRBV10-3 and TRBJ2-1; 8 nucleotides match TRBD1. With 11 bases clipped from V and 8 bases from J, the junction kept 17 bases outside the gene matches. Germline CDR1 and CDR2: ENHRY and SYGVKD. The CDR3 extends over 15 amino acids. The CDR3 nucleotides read TGTGCCGCCAAAGGTGACAGGGGACCCGACGATGAGCAGTTCTTC. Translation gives CAAKGDRGPDDEQFF.

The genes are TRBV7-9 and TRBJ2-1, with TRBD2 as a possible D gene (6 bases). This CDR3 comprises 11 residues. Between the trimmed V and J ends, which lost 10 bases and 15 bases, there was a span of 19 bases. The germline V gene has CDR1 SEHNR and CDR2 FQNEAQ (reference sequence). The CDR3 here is CATKLLPSAFF. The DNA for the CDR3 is TGTGCCACCAAATTGCTTCCTAGCGCGTTCTTC.

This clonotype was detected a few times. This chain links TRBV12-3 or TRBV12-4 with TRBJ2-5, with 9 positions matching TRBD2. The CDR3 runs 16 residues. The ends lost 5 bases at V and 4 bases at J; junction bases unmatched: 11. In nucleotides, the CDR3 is TGTGCCAGCAGTCCTCGTAGTAGCGGGAGAGGAGAGACCCAGTACTTC. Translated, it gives CASSPRSSGRGETQYF.

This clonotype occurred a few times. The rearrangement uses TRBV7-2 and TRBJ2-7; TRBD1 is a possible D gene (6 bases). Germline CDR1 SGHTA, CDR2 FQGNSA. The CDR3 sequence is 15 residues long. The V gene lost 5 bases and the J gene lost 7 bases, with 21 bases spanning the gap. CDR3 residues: CASSLLGRGLSEQYF. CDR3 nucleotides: TGTGCCAGCAGCCTCCTGGGCAGGGGCCTTTCAGAGCAGTACTTC.

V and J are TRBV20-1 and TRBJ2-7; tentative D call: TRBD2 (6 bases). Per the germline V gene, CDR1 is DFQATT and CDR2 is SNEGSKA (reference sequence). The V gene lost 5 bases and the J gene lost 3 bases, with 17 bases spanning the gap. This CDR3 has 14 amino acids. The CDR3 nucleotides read TGCAGTGCTGAGGGCGGGGCCGCTTACTACGAGCAGTACTTC. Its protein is CSAEGGAAYYEQYF.

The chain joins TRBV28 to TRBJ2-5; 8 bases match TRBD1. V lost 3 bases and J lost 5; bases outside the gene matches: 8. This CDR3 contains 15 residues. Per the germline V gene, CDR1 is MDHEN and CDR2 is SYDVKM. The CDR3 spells CASSFGQGRRETQYF. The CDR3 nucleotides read TGTGCCAGCAGTTTTGGACAGGGACGCAGGGAGACCCAGTACTTC.

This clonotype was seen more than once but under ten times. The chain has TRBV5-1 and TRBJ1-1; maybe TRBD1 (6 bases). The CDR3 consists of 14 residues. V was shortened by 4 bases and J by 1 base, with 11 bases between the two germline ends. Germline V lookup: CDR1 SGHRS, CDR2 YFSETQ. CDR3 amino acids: CASSNQQGNTEAFF. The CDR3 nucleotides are TGCGCCAGCAGCAACCAACAGGGGAACACTGAAGCTTTCTTT.

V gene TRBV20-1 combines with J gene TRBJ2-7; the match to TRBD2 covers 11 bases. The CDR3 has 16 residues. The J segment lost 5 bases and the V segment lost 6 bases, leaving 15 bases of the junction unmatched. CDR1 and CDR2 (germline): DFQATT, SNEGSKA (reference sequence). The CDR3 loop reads CSATGPSGRTIHEQYF. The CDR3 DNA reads TGCAGTGCGACGGGGCCTAGCGGGAGGACAATCCACGAGCAGTACTTC.

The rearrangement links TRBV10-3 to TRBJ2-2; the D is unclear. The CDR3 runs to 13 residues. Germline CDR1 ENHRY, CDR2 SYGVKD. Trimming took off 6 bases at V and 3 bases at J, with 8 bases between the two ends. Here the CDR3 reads CAIRETDTGELFF. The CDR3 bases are TGTGCCATCAGGGAGACCGACACCGGGGAGCTGTTTTTT.

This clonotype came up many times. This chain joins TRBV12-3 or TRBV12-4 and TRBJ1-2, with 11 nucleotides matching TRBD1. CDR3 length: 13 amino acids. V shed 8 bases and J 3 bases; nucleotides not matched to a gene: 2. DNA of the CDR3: TGTGCCAGCGGGGGACAGGGGGACTATGGCTACACCTTC. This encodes CASGGQGDYGYTF.

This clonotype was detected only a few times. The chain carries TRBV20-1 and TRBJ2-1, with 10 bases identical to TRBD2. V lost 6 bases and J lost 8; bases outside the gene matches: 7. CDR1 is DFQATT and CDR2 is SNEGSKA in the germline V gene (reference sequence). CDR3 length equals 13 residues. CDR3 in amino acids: CSALGTSVDEQFF. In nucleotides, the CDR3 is TGCAGTGCCCTCGGGACTAGCGTTGATGAGCAGTTCTTC.

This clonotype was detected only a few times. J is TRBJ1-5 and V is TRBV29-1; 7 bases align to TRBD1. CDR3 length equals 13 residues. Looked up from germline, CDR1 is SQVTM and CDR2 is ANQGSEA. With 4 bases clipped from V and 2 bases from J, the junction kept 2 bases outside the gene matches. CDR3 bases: TGCAGCGTTGTAACAGGGGGCAATCAGCCCCAGCATTTT. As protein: CSVVTGGNQPQHF.

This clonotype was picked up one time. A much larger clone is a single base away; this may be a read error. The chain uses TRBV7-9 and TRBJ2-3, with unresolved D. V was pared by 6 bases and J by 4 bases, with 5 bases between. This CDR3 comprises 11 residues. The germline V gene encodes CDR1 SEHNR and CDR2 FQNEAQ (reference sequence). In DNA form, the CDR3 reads TGTGCCAGCAGACTCTCAGATACGCAGTATTTT. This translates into CASRLSDTQYF.